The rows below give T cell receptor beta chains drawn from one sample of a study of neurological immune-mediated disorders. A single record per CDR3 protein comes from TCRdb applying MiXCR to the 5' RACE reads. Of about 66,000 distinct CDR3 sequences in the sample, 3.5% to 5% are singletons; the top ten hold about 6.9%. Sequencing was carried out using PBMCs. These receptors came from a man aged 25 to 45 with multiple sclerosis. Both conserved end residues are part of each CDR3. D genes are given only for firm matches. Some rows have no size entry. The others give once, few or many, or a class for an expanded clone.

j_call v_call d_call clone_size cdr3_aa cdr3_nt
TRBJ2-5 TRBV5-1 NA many CASSQAVGYQETQYF TGCGCCAGCAGCCAGGCAGTTGGGTACCAAGAGACCCAGTACTTC
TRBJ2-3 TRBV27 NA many CASSLRGEELPDTQYF TGTGCCAGCAGTTTAAGAGGCGAGGAACTGCCCGATACGCAGTATTTT
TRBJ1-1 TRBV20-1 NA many CSTPSGDGAEAFF TGCAGTACCCCTTCGGGGGACGGGGCTGAAGCTTTCTTT
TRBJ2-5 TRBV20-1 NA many CSARDGAVQETQYF TGCAGTGCTAGAGATGGGGCAGTCCAAGAGACCCAGTACTTC
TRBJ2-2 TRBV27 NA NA CASRGVYTGELFF TGTGCCAGTAGGGGAGTATACACCGGGGAGCTGTTTTTT
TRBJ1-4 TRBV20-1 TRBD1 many CSAAPEGAGEKLFF TGCAGTGCAGCGCCGGAGGGGGCTGGTGAAAAACTGTTTTTT
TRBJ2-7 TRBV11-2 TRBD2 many CATRSGGAPYEQYF TGTGCCACGCGATCGGGAGGGGCACCCTACGAGCAGTACTTC
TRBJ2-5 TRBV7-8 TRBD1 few CASSLGWGQDQETQYF TGTGCCAGCAGTCTCGGATGGGGACAGGACCAAGAGACCCAGTACTTC
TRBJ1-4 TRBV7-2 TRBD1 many CASRDRGRVSEKLFF TGTGCCAGCCGGGACAGGGGGCGAGTTAGTGAAAAACTGTTTTTT
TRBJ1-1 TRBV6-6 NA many CASKSEGGGTEAFF TGTGCCAGCAAGTCGGAGGGTGGTGGCACTGAAGCTTTCTTT
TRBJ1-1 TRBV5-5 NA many CASSLLGWMNTEAFF TGTGCCAGCAGCTTACTGGGTTGGATGAACACTGAAGCTTTCTTT
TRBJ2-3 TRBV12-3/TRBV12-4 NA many CASSPWTTGTDTQYF TGTGCCAGCAGTCCCTGGACTACCGGCACAGATACGCAGTATTTT
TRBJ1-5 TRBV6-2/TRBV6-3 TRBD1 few CASSLRGQGNQPQHF TGTGCCAGCAGTCTCCGAGGACAGGGCAATCAGCCCCAGCATTTT
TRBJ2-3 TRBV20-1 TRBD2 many CSARVRGGARADTQYF TGCAGTGCTAGAGTCCGCGGGGGGGCTAGAGCAGATACGCAGTATTTT
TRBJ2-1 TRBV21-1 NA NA CASTLPRESYNEQFF TGTGCCAGCACCTTGCCGAGGGAGTCCTACAATGAGCAGTTCTTC
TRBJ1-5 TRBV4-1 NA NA CASSPGGAFSQPQNF TGCGCCAGCAGCCCTGGGGGGGCTTTCAGCCAGCCCCAGAATTTT
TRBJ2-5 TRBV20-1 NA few CSAGPPGTETQYF TGCAGTGCTGGGCCCCCCGGGACAGAGACCCAGTACTTC
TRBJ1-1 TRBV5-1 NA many CASSRMGEGTEAFF TGCGCCAGCAGCAGGATGGGGGAGGGCACTGAAGCTTTCTTT
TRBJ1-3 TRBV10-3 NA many CAISGNQGNTIYF TGTGCCATTTCAGGAAACCAGGGAAACACCATATATTTT
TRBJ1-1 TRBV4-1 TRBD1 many CASSHLRQGENTEAFF TGCGCCAGCAGCCACCTTCGACAGGGGGAGAACACTGAAGCTTTCTTT
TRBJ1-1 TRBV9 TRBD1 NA CASSGTEVEAFF TGTGCCAGCTCCGGGACAGAAGTTGAAGCTTTCTTT
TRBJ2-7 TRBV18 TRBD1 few CASSPGQGDREQYF TGTGCCAGCTCCCCAGGACAGGGAGACCGGGAGCAGTACTTC
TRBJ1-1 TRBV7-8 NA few CASSFPGRRTEAFF TGTGCCAGCAGCTTTCCAGGGAGGCGGACTGAAGCTTTCTTT
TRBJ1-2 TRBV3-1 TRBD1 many CASSLQDRGYTF TGTGCCAGCAGCCTCCAGGACAGGGGCTACACCTTC
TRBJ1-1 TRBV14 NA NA CASSQQPWNTEAFF TGTGCCAGCAGCCAACAACCATGGAACACTGAAGCTTTCTTT
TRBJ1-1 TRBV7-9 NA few CASSTHAFGAFF TGTGCCAGCAGCACCCATGCGTTTGGAGCTTTCTTT
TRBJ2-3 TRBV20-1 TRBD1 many CSALGQGGTTQYF TGCAGTGCTCTTGGACAGGGGGGTACTACGCAGTATTTT
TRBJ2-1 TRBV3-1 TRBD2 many CASSQGGGVSYNEQFF TGTGCCAGCAGCCAAGGGGGAGGGGTGTCCTACAATGAGCAGTTCTTC
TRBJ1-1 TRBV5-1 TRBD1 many CASSYGGTGGEQAFF TGCGCCAGCAGCTATGGAGGGACAGGGGGCGAACAAGCTTTCTTT
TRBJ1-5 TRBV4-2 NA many CASSPGGFPSQPQHF TGTGCCAGCAGCCCGGGGGGATTCCCGAGTCAGCCCCAGCATTTT
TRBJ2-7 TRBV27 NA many CASSSLGRADEQYF TGTGCCAGCAGTTCTCTGGGAAGGGCGGACGAGCAGTACTTC
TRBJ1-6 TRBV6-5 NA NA CASNPRGAHSPLHF TGTGCCAGCAATCCAAGAGGGGCTCATTCACCCCTACACTTT
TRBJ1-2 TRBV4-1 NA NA CASSQDRGRDNYGYTF TGCGCCAGCAGCCAAGATCGGGGCAGAGATAACTATGGCTACACCTTC
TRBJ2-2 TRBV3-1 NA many CASSQQGAGELFF TGTGCCAGCAGCCAACAAGGCGCCGGGGAGCTGTTTTTT
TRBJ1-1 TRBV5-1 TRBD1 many CASSPRTGVGRNTEAFF TGCGCCAGCAGCCCTCGGACAGGGGTTGGGCGGAACACTGAAGCTTTCTTT
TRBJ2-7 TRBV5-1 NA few CASSLETMGPYEQYF TGCGCCAGCAGCTTGGAAACTATGGGCCCCTACGAGCAGTACTTC
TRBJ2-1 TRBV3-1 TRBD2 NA CASSQRGDNEQFF TGTGCCAGCAGCCAACGGGGGGACAATGAGCAGTTCTTC
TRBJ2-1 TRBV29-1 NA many CSVEINGYEQFF TGCAGCGTTGAAATCAATGGGTATGAGCAGTTCTTC
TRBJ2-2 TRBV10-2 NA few CASSESQTGELFF TGCGCCAGCAGTGAGTCGCAGACCGGGGAGCTGTTTTTT
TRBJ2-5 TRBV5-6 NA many CASSLRLTEETQYF TGTGCCAGCAGCTTGCGCCTCACGGAAGAGACCCAGTACTTC
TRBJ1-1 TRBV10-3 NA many CAISDQGGTEAFF TGTGCCATCAGTGATCAAGGAGGCACTGAAGCTTTCTTT
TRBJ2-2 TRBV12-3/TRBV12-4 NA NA CASSLRQNTGELFF TGTGCCAGCAGTCTTCGACAGAACACCGGGGAGCTGTTTTTT
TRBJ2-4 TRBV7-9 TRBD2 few CASSVGTSGVKNIQYF TGTGCCAGCAGCGTCGGGACTAGCGGGGTGAAAAACATTCAGTACTTC
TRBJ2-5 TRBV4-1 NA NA CASSREPRKQETQYF TGCGCCAGCAGCCGAGAACCCAGAAAGCAAGAGACCCAGTACTTC
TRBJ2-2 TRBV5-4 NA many CASSPNTGELFF TGTGCCAGCAGCCCGAACACCGGGGAGCTGTTTTTT
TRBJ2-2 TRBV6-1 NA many CASSEYGRSTGELFF TGTGCCAGCAGTGAATACGGCAGGAGCACCGGGGAGCTGTTTTTT
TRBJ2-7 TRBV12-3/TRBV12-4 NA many CASTTSRGRYYEQYF TGTGCCAGCACCACATCAAGGGGCAGATACTACGAGCAGTACTTC
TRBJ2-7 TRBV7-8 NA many CASSTRTEAYEQYF TGTGCCAGCAGCACCCGGACTGAAGCCTACGAGCAGTACTTC
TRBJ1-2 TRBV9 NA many CASTLWGFDYGYTF TGTGCCAGCACCCTTTGGGGGTTCGACTATGGCTACACCTTC
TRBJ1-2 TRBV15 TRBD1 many CATSREEGANYGYTF TGTGCCACCAGCAGAGAGGAGGGGGCGAACTATGGCTACACCTTC
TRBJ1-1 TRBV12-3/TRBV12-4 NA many CASSQFTGNTEAFF TGTGCCAGCAGCCAATTTACAGGGAACACTGAAGCTTTCTTT
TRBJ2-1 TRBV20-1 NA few CSANRGESSYNEQFF TGCAGTGCCAACCGCGGGGAGAGCTCCTACAATGAGCAGTTCTTC
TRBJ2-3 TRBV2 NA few CASSEEWTYTDTQYF TGTGCCAGCAGTGAAGAGTGGACCTACACAGATACGCAGTATTTT
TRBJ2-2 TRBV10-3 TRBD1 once CAISPTGVTNTGELFF TGTGCCATCAGCCCTACAGGGGTAACGAACACCGGGGAGCTGTTTTTT
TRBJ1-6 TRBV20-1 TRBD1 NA CSAPDRGDNSPLNF TGCAGTGCTCCGGACAGGGGTGATAATTCACCCCTCAACTTT
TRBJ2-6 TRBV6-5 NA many CASSYSESGANVLTF TGTGCCAGCAGTTACTCTGAATCTGGGGCCAACGTCCTGACTTTC
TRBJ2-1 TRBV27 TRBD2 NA CASNRLLAGPSYNEQFF TGTGCCAGCAACCGCCTTCTAGCGGGACCCTCTTACAATGAGCAGTTCTTC
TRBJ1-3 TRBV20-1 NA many CSARAHRASGNTIYF TGCAGTGCTAGAGCCCACAGGGCCTCTGGAAACACCATATATTTT
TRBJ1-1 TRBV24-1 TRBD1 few CATSAQGQGATEAFF TGTGCCACCAGTGCCCAAGGACAGGGGGCCACTGAAGCTTTCTTT